Shown below are 16 T cell receptor beta chains from a single sample sequenced in a study of tumor-infiltrating lymphocytes in primary liver carcinoma. Co-extraction of RNA and DNA was performed on roughly 17-32 mg of unsorted bulk tissue. Using a constant-region primer together with ProtoScript II reverse transcriptase, TCR beta cDNA was made from around 0.55 ug of total RNA. ARM-PCR was slightly modified, and three nested multiplex PCR rounds with it gave rise to the TCR beta libraries. PCR rounds one and two used TRBV1-TRBV30 forward primers with a C-beta reverse primer for 10 cycles each. TCRdb independently ran MiXCR on the multiplex PCR reads; one entry per CDR3 protein. There are some 120,000 distinct CDR3 sequences in the sample; around 60% occur only once, and 9.3% lies in the top ten. Sequencing was performed on liver tumor tissue from sampling region 1. Subset noted: tumor region T1, superior pole. The receptor source for this set is a woman in her sixties or seventies with primary liver carcinoma and hepatitis B virus infection.

This clonotype was recorded at least ten times. The chain links TRBV11-3 to TRBJ2-1, with 8 bases lining up with TRBD1. The CDR3 sequence is 16 residues long. V dropped 0 bases and J dropped 7; count of bases not matched to a gene: 8. CDR1 SGHNT and CDR2 YENEEA come from the germline V gene. The CDR3 reads CASSLDGQGARNEQFF. CDR3 bases: TGTGCCAGCAGCTTAGATGGGCAGGGGGCTCGGAATGAGCAGTTCTTC.

The chain links TRBV2 to TRBJ2-1; the match to TRBD2 covers 15 bases. From germline, CDR1 is SNHLY and CDR2 FYNNEI. There are 15 residues in the CDR3. Losses at the gene ends were 2 bases for V and 9 bases for J; bases not matched to a gene: 2. The CDR3 bases are TGTGCCAGCAGTGAAATGGGACTAGCGGGGGGTGAGCAGTTCTTC. Its protein is CASSEMGLAGGEQFF.

Turning to this clonotype: A much larger clone is a single base away; this may be a read error. The chain carries TRBV7-8 and TRBJ2-7; D is possibly TRBD2 (7 bases). Per the germline V gene, CDR1 is SGHVS and CDR2 is FQNEAQ. The CDR3 extends over 15 amino acids. CDR3 in DNA: TGTGCCAACAGCTACCTCGGGGGGCGGGAACACGAGCAGTACTTC. Amino acid sequence: CANSYLGGREHEQYF.

This clonotype was picked up many times. This sequence joins TRBV28 and TRBJ2-7, with D maybe TRBD1 (6 bases). The V gene's germline CDR1 is MDHEN and CDR2 SYDVKM. This CDR3 is built from 17 residues. The V end lost 3 bases, the J end lost 0 bases, and 18 bases lay between the germline ends. CDR3 region: CASSFQLRDTSSYEQYF. CDR3 DNA: TGTGCCAGCAGTTTTCAACTCCGGGACACTTCCTCCTACGAGCAGTACTTC.

About this clonotype: A read error is possible here, since a much larger clone lies one base away. V usage is TRBV13 and J usage is TRBJ2-3; no firm D call. The CDR3 runs 17 residues. Germline V gene lookup returns CDR1 PRHDT and CDR2 FYEKMQ (reference sequence). This chain's CDR3 is CGSSPPPKKWGTDTQYF. CDR3 nucleotide sequence: TGTGGCAGCAGCCCCCCTCCCAAAAAATGGGGCACAGATACGCAGTATTTT.

The chain has TRBV5-5 and TRBJ2-1, with D possibly matching TRBD2 (6 bases). The germline V gene has CDR1 SGHKS and CDR2 YYEKEE (reference sequence). Trimming removed 3 bases from V and 6 bases from J, with 16 bases in between. This CDR3 has 15 residues. This chain's CDR3 is CASSSRGAETNEQFF. DNA of the CDR3: TGTGCCAGCAGCTCGCGCGGGGCTGAAACCAATGAGCAGTTCTTC.

This clonotype occurred once. Relative to the germline gene, one junction end is altered; a read error may explain this. This chain uses TRBV11-2 with TRBJ2-2, with TRBD1 matching over 10 bases. This CDR3 contains 18 residues. Germline CDR1 reads SGHAT; CDR2 reads FQNNGV. CDR3 protein: CASSPGGQGTANTAELLF. The DNA for the CDR3 is TGTGCCAGCAGCCCTGGGGGACAGGGGACCGCAAACACCGCGGAGCTGTTGTTT.

To note about this clonotype: This may arise from a read error, as a much more abundant clone is one base away. This rearrangement joins TRBV10-3 to TRBJ2-5; D is undetermined. V shed 3 bases and J shed 2 bases, with 13 bases lying between them. Per the germline V gene, CDR1 is ENHRY and CDR2 is SYGVKD. This CDR3 comprises 15 residues. DNA of the CDR3: TGTGCCATCAGTGACTCGCTATATAATCAAGAGACCCAGTACTTC. It is translated as CAISDSLYNQETQYF.

The V call is TRBV29-1, the J call TRBJ1-1; no reliable D call. Germline CDR1 is SQVTM and CDR2 is ANQGSEA. The CDR3 has 10 residues. Deletions cut 7 bases from V and 2 bases from J, with 5 bases between. The CDR3 loop reads CSAVNTEAFF. In nucleotides, the CDR3 is TGCAGCGCCGTCAACACTGAAGCTTTCTTT.

To note about this clonotype: A much larger clone differs by one base, so this may be a read error. The chain combines TRBV5-4 with TRBJ2-1, with D tentatively TRBD2 (6 bases). Germline V gene data show CDR1 as SGHNT and CDR2 as YYREEE (reference sequence). The CDR3 has 17 residues. Here the CDR3 reads CASSLGPGSSSYDEQFF. CDR3 DNA sequence: TGTGCCAGCAGCTTGGGCCCCGGGAGTTCCTCCTACGATGAGCAGTTCTTC.

The chain joins TRBV29-1 to TRBJ2-7; no clear D gene. The CDR3 has 12 residues. V lost 4 bases and J lost 2, with 9 bases in between. The germline V gene encodes CDR1 SQVTM and CDR2 ANQGSEA. Written as DNA, the CDR3 is TGCAGCGTTGGTAAGTCAGCCTACGAGCAGTACTTC. This sequence encodes CSVGKSAYEQYF.

The chain uses TRBV12-3 or TRBV12-4 and TRBJ1-2; D remains ambiguous. Between the trimmed V and J ends, which lost 3 bases and 11 bases, there was a span of 13 bases. This CDR3 is 12 amino acids long. CDR3 region: CASSLRTWGYTF. The CDR3 DNA reads TGTGCCAGCAGTTTGAGAACTTGGGGTTACACCTTC.

On this clonotype: The CDR3 ends on some other residue instead of the conserved phenylalanine or tryptophan, so this is likely a read error. The chain employs TRBV11-2 and TRBJ2-7, with 7 bases matching TRBD1. Germline V gene lookup returns CDR1 SGHAT and CDR2 FQNNGV. This CDR3 spans 14 amino acids. Germline trimming cut 2 bases from V and 5 bases from J; bases unmatched to any gene: 6. CDR3 coding DNA: TGTGCCAGCAGCTTAATACAGGGGACCCACGAGCAGTACATC. Its translation is CASSLIQGTHEQYI.

In the case of this clonotype: Just one base apart from a much larger clone, this may be a read error. CDR3 DNA: TGTGCCAGCAGCCCACAGAATTTTAACTATGGCTACGCCTTC. Translating it yields CASSPQNFNYGYAF. This rearrangement joins TRBV11-2 to TRBJ1-2; D gene unclear. Per germline, CDR1 SGHAT and CDR2 FQNNGV. The CDR3 extends over 14 amino acids.

About this clonotype itself: A read error may account for a junction end that differs from germline. The chain carries TRBV11-2 and TRBJ2-5; no definite D call. The CDR3 is made up of 13 amino acids. The germline CDR1 and CDR2 sequences are SGHAT and FQNNGV. CDR3 in amino acids: CASSPLYQETQYF. In nucleotides, the CDR3 is TGTGCTAGCAGCCCATTGTACCAAGAGACCCAGTACTTC.

Concerning this clonotype itself: It is likely a read error, because the conserved phenylalanine at the end of the CDR3 is missing. The rearrangement links TRBV11-2 to TRBJ2-1, with TRBD2 matching 7 bases. The germline V gene encodes CDR1 SGHAT and CDR2 FQNNGV. V was pared by 9 bases and J by 5 bases, with 16 bases of the junction left unmatched. The CDR3 has 16 residues. CDR3 residues: CARTRRTRQTHNEQFL. DNA of the CDR3: TGTGCCAGGACCCGTAGGACTAGACAAACCCACAATGAGCAGTTCCTC.